This TCR beta chain was sequenced during a study of graft-versus-host responses after intestinal transplantation. Turning to the study itself: Following induction with anti-thymocyte globulin, all recipients were given tacrolimus and steroids for about three years.

CDR1 is ENHRY and CDR2 is SYGVKD in the germline V gene. V was clipped by 8 bases and J by 2 bases, with 11 bases between them. This CDR3 contains 13 residues. General observations from the study: High graft-versus-host to host-versus-graft clonal ratios were seen in allografts of patients with graft-donor T cell macrochimerism.

This clone was seen only a few times. Sequencing was performed with immunoSEQ multiplex PCR; in TCRdb, only in-frame clones are kept and a portion is missing. The sample includes some 9,800 clones, over 30% of them seen just once. Irradiated, violet-dye-labeled stimulators (about 200,000) were plated alongside about 200,000 CFSE-labeled responders. The chain has TRBV10-3 and TRBJ2-3; TRBD2 is a possible D gene (5 bases). The sample in question was alloreactive CD8+ T cells from a mixed lymphocyte reaction culture, obtained before intestinal transplant. Subset described: CFSE-low proliferating T cells sorted from roughly 6-day pre-transplant mixed lymphocyte reaction (GvH or HvG direction). The sequence came from a human patient who received an intestinal transplant. In DNA, the CDR3 is TGTGCCATCGAGGGTTCGGACACAGATACGCAGTATTTT. Its translation is CAIEGSDTDTQYF.